This is a list of T cell receptor beta chains from one sample in a study of blood T cell repertoires in COVID-19. TCRdb's table, derived via immunoSEQ multiplex PCR, lists solely in-frame clones and lacks some. This sample has tens of thousands of clones, with 85% to 90% found just once. Source material: peripheral blood. All receptors derive from a man aged 55 to 70 with active COVID-19. Each CDR3 is given with its conserved first and last residue. A D gene is named only where the DNA matches it firmly. Size values are once, few and many counts, or a class for expanded clones, and some rows have none.

TRBJ2-2	TRBV4-3	NA	NA	CASSQDRPGVLTGELFF	TGCGCCAGCAGCCAAGATAGGCCAGGGGTCCTCACCGGGGAGCTGTTTTTT
TRBJ2-5	TRBV5-6	NA	NA	CASSLGDQETQYF	TGTGCCAGCAGCTTGGGAGACCAAGAGACCCAGTACTTC
TRBJ2-1	TRBV6-2/TRBV6-3	NA	TRBD2	CASSHFYGGRSDEQFF	TGTGCCAGCAGCCATTTCTATGGCGGGAGGTCCGATGAGCAGTTCTTC
TRBJ1-1	TRBV6-1	few	NA	CASSDPPGGRNTEAFF	TGTGCCAGCAGTGATCCCCCCGGAGGCAGGAACACTGAAGCTTTCTTT
TRBJ1-6	TRBV6-5	NA	NA	CASRREGESPLHF	TGTGCCAGCAGGAGGGAGGGTGAGTCACCCCTCCACTTT
TRBJ2-1	TRBV28	NA	TRBD2	CASNRAGVYNEQFF	TGTGCCAGCAATAGAGCGGGGGTTTACAATGAGCAGTTCTTC
TRBJ2-2	TRBV4-2	NA	TRBD2	CASSQELLREAGELFF	TGTGCCAGCAGCCAGGAACTTCTTCGGGAGGCCGGGGAGCTGTTTTTT
TRBJ2-2	TRBV9	NA	TRBD2	CASSARLAGANTGELFF	TGTGCCAGCAGCGCGAGACTAGCGGGGGCGAACACCGGGGAGCTGTTTTTT
TRBJ2-1	TRBV4-2	NA	NA	CASSQDYQRSNEQFF	TGTGCCAGCAGCCAAGATTACCAGCGGTCGAATGAGCAGTTCTTC
TRBJ2-4	TRBV19	NA	TRBD1	CASSPRGQGQNIQYF	TGTGCCAGTAGTCCTAGGGGACAGGGGCAAAACATTCAGTACTTC
TRBJ2-6	TRBV18	NA	TRBD2	CASSPPGLAGPGANVLTF	TGTGCCAGCTCACCCCCGGGACTAGCGGGACCTGGGGCCAACGTCCTGACTTTC
TRBJ1-4	TRBV11-2	NA	TRBD1	CASSPALKDRSLKLFF	TGTGCCAGCAGCCCTGCCTTAAAGGACAGGAGCTTAAAACTGTTTTTT
TRBJ1-5	TRBV6-2/TRBV6-3	NA	NA	CASSPGQSNQPQHF	TGTGCCAGCAGTCCCGGACAGAGCAATCAGCCCCAGCATTTT
TRBJ2-7	TRBV2	NA	TRBD1	CARGTGSEQYF	TGTGCCAGGGGGACAGGGAGCGAGCAGTACTTC
TRBJ2-1	TRBV27	NA	NA	CASSFRDYNEQFF	TGTGCCAGCAGTTTCCGGGACTACAATGAGCAGTTCTTC
TRBJ2-7	TRBV6-5	NA	NA	CASSYIDSVTYEQYF	TGTGCCAGCAGTTACATAGACAGCGTTACCTACGAGCAGTACTTC
TRBJ2-3	TRBV7-9	NA	TRBD2	CASSGGLAGGTDTQYF	TGTGCCAGCAGTGGGGGACTAGCGGGGGGCACAGATACGCAGTATTTT
TRBJ2-7	TRBV28	NA	TRBD2	CASSLRGTSGYEQYF	TGTGCCAGCAGTTTGCGAGGGACTAGCGGGTACGAGCAGTACTTC
TRBJ1-1	TRBV10-3	once	TRBD1	CAVSGTANTEAFF	TGTGCCGTCTCCGGGACAGCGAACACTGAAGCTTTCTTT
TRBJ1-2	TRBV5-6	NA	TRBD1	CASSPIGQGADGYTF	TGTGCCAGCAGCCCCATAGGACAGGGGGCAGACGGCTACACCTTC
TRBJ2-1	TRBV7-9	NA	NA	CASSLVSGTEQFF	TGTGCCAGCAGCTTAGTTTCGGGAACCGAGCAGTTCTTC
TRBJ2-3	TRBV7-3	NA	TRBD2	CASSLTSGSPSDTQYF	TGTGCCAGCAGCCTGACTAGCGGGAGTCCTTCAGATACGCAGTATTTT
TRBJ2-2	TRBV2	NA	TRBD1	CASSGTGRAGELFF	TGTGCCAGCAGCGGGACAGGGAGGGCCGGGGAGCTGTTTTTT
TRBJ2-3	TRBV9	NA	NA	CASSVGGLQDTQYF	TGTGCCAGCAGCGTTGGTGGACTACAAGATACGCAGTATTTT
TRBJ2-1	TRBV3-1/TRBV3-2	NA	TRBD2	CASSQASGSYNEQFF	TGTGCCAGCAGCCAAGCTAGCGGCTCCTACAATGAGCAGTTCTTC
TRBJ2-7	TRBV11-2	NA	TRBD1	CASSFNRGEQYF	TGTGCCAGCAGCTTTAACAGGGGCGAGCAGTACTTC
TRBJ1-4	TRBV6-2/TRBV6-3	NA	NA	CASSETTTNEKLFF	TGTGCCAGCAGTGAGACTACAACTAATGAAAAACTGTTTTTT
TRBJ1-4	TRBV12-3/TRBV12-4	NA	NA	CASSSGNEKLFF	TGTGCCAGCAGTTCAGGGAATGAAAAACTGTTTTTT
TRBJ2-2	TRBV5-8	NA	NA	CASSLEIGANTGELFF	TGTGCCAGCAGCTTGGAGATAGGGGCGAACACCGGGGAGCTGTTTTTT
TRBJ2-7	TRBV5-1	NA	NA	CASSLMGAEQYF	TGCGCCAGCAGCCTAATGGGGGCAGAGCAGTACTTC
TRBJ1-2	TRBV27	NA	TRBD1	CASSSMGQGSLTF	TGTGCCAGCAGTTCAATGGGACAGGGGTCCCTCACCTTC